These 30 T cell receptor beta chains were all obtained from the same sample, sequenced in a study of blood T cell repertoires in COVID-19 (dated by TCRdb to 2019 to 2021). Preparation of the library involved the immunoSEQ multiplex PCR assay. Sourced from immuneACCESS, this table was stored by TCRdb with only in-frame sequences that have V and J called. A share of the clones is absent; for the studies checked, an unresolved V gene accounts for under half, and the remainder has no known explanation. For this sample there are 400,000 to 500,000 clones; about 88% appear just once. Jointly, the top ten make up 1.4% of the sample. What was sequenced was PBMCs or T cells enriched from blood (not recorded which). The receptors originated from a woman younger than 35 who had been exposed to COVID-19.

The gene calls are TRBV2 and TRBJ1-5; D possibly corresponds to TRBD1 (5 bases). Germline lookup yields CDR1 SNHLY and CDR2 FYNNEI. The CDR3 has 14 amino acids. The germline V and J ends were trimmed by 4 bases and 4 bases, with 11 bases remaining between them. As DNA, the CDR3 is TGTGCCAGCAGTGGGTGGACACGTAATCAGCCCCAGCATTTT. This sequence encodes CASSGWTRNQPQHF.

The chain employs TRBV28 and TRBJ2-7, with 10 positions matching TRBD1. This CDR3 is 14 amino acids long. Per germline, CDR1 MDHEN and CDR2 SYDVKM. V was clipped by 4 bases and J by 6 bases; unmatched bases: 6. CDR3 amino acids: CASSYQDRGFEQYF. CDR3 nucleotides: TGTGCCAGCAGTTATCAGGACAGGGGGTTCGAGCAGTACTTC.

This chain connects TRBV5-6 to TRBJ1-6, with TRBD1 matching 10 bases. The J segment lost 10 bases and the V segment lost 4 bases, leaving 8 bases of the junction unmatched. Germline V gene data show CDR1 as SGHDT and CDR2 as YYEEEE. The CDR3 loop spans 15 amino acids. The CDR3 region is CASSLGQGGASPLHF. CDR3 sequence (DNA): TGTGCCAGCAGCCTAGGACAGGGGGGCGCCTCACCCCTCCACTTT.

V and J are TRBV5-1 and TRBJ2-7; D is possibly TRBD1 (5 bases). The CDR3 totals 13 residues. The germline V gene has CDR1 SGHRS and CDR2 YFSETQ. Trimming stripped 0 bases from V and 3 bases from J, with 7 bases between. CDR3 DNA sequence: TGCGCCAGCAGCTTGGTCGACAGCTACGAGCAGTACTTC. This sequence encodes CASSLVDSYEQYF.

The genes are TRBV28 and TRBJ2-1, with a weak D call TRBD1 (5 bases). The CDR3 has 13 residues. The V and J ends lost 8 bases and 7 bases respectively, with 15 bases between them. Germline V lookup: CDR1 MDHEN, CDR2 SYDVKM. The CDR3 DNA reads TGTGCCAGCGGATCAGGGTTCAGGAATGAGCAGTTCTTC. Translating gives CASGSGFRNEQFF.

The chain combines TRBV5-1 with TRBJ1-1; TRBD1 matches at 7 bases. Germline trimming cut 3 bases from V and 7 bases from J; bases unmatched to any gene: 18. The CDR3 is 17 residues long. Germline CDR1 SGHRS, CDR2 YFSETQ. For the CDR3, the DNA is TGCGCCAGCAGCTCAACGGCCGACAGGGTTTTCAACGGTGAAGCTTTCTTT. Its translation is CASSSTADRVFNGEAFF. Full variable domain (missing parts from reference TRBV5-1 and TRBJ1-1): KAGVTQTPRYLIKTRGQQVTLSCSPISGHRSVSWYQQTPGQGLQFLFEYFSETQRNKGNFPGRFSGRQFSNSRSEMNVSTLELGDSALYLCASSSTADRVFNGEAFFGQGTRLTVV.

This chain connects TRBV28 to TRBJ1-2; a weak D match, TRBD1 (6 bases). The CDR3 sequence is 14 residues long. The V end lost 8 bases, the J end lost 8 bases, and 21 bases lay between the germline ends. CDR1 and CDR2 (germline): MDHEN, SYDVKM. This CDR3 reads CASHGGQGIRGYTF. The CDR3 region has the DNA TGTGCCAGCCACGGGGGGCAGGGAATAAGGGGCTACACCTTC.

The V call is TRBV4-3, the J call TRBJ2-7; the match to TRBD1 covers 8 bases. The CDR3 runs 15 residues. The J segment lost 0 bases and the V segment lost 1 base, leaving 2 bases of the junction unmatched. Germline CDR1 reads LGHNA; CDR2 reads YSLEER. CDR3 in amino acids: CASSQGGQASYEQYF. In nucleotides, the CDR3 is TGCGCCAGCAGCCAAGGGGGACAGGCCTCCTACGAGCAGTACTTC.

V gene TRBV7-2 combines with J gene TRBJ2-1; 8 bases are a match to TRBD2. The CDR3 is made up of 17 amino acids. The V segment lost 4 bases and the J segment 3 bases; nucleotides outside the gene matches: 11. CDR1 is SGHTA and CDR2 is FQGNSA in the germline V gene. The CDR3 nucleotides read TGTGCCAGCAGCTCCCCAGAGAGGCTAGCGGGCTACAATGAGCAGTTCTTC. As protein: CASSSPERLAGYNEQFF.

This sequence joins TRBV18 and TRBJ2-4; D is uncertain. V shed 3 bases and J shed 7 bases, with 16 bases lying between them. This CDR3 is 15 amino acids long. Looked up from germline, CDR1 is KGHSH and CDR2 is LQKENI. The CDR3 DNA reads as TGTGCCAGCTCACCGGTGGCCGGAATAGCCAACATTCAGTACTTC. Translated: CASSPVAGIANIQYF.

This chain joins TRBV11-2 and TRBJ1-3; D gene uncertain. Trimming shortened V by 5 bases and J by 6 bases, and 17 bases separated the two germline ends. Germline values: CDR1 SGHAT, CDR2 FQNNGV. The CDR3 sequence is 15 residues long. For the CDR3, the DNA is TGTGCCAGCAGCCACGGCGGCAGTAGCCAAAACACCATATATTTT. This encodes CASSHGGSSQNTIYF.

The J gene is TRBJ2-2, the V gene TRBV6-5; 9 positions match TRBD1. Losses at the gene ends were 4 bases for V and 4 bases for J; bases not matched to a gene: 7. The CDR3 contains 16 residues. Germline-derived CDR1 and CDR2 are MNHEY and SVGAGI. Here the CDR3 DNA reads TGTGCCAGCAGTTCAACAGGGGGCGCTCCCACCGGGGAGCTGTTTTTT. Protein product: CASSSTGGAPTGELFF.

V and J are TRBV23-1 and TRBJ2-5; perhaps TRBD1 as D (6 bases). TRBV23-1 falls under the ORF class, with uncertain function. V gave up 4 bases and J gave up 1 base, with 19 bases separating them. This CDR3 is 17 amino acids long. CDR3 in DNA: TGCGCCAGCAGTCTATTACCTGACAGGTTCCGCCAAGAGACCCAGTACTTC. As protein: CASSLLPDRFRQETQYF.

This chain joins TRBV24-1 and TRBJ2-6; 7 nucleotides line up with TRBD1. The V gene end was trimmed by 9 bases and the J gene end by 0 bases; junction bases not matched to a gene: 4. The V gene's germline CDR1 is KGHDR and CDR2 SFDVKD. This CDR3 contains 15 residues. The CDR3 region is CATGDSFSGANVLTF. In nucleotides, the CDR3 is TGTGCCACCGGGGACAGTTTCTCTGGGGCCAACGTCCTGACTTTC.

The chain recombines TRBV4-1 with TRBJ2-1; 11 bases map to TRBD2. This CDR3 has 16 residues. Per germline, CDR1 MGHRA and CDR2 YSYEKL. J lost 10 bases, V lost 3 bases, and 11 bases had no gene match. For the CDR3, the DNA is TGCGCCAGCAGCCACTTCAAAGGGACTAGCGGAGGAGAGCAGTTCTTC. It codes for CASSHFKGTSGGEQFF.

This sequence joins TRBV18 and TRBJ2-7; weak D call: TRBD1 (5 bases). Trimming removed 3 bases at V and 1 base at J, with 16 bases between. The CDR3 is 16 amino acids. The V gene's germline CDR1 is KGHSH and CDR2 LQKENI. Written as DNA, the CDR3 is TGTGCCAGCTCACCCCAGAGCGCTGGGGCTTCCTACGAGCAGTACTTC. This translates into CASSPQSAGASYEQYF.

The V and J genes are TRBV29-1 and TRBJ2-3; 8 positions agree with TRBD2. The CDR3 runs to 14 residues. Losses at the gene ends were 7 bases for V and 3 bases for J; bases not matched to a gene: 9. In germline, CDR1 is SQVTM, CDR2 ANQGSEA. The CDR3 DNA is TGCAGCGGCTCCCCCGGGGGGGCAACAGATACGCAGTATTTT. Protein sequence: CSGSPGGATDTQYF.

V gene TRBV6-4 combines with J gene TRBJ2-7; 9 bases match TRBD1. V lost 4 bases and J lost 6; bases outside the gene matches: 4. The CDR3 length is 13 residues. The germline CDR1 and CDR2 sequences are MRHNA and SNTAGT. The CDR3 spells CASSADRGREQYF. For the CDR3, the DNA is TGTGCCAGCAGTGCGGACAGGGGTCGCGAGCAGTACTTC.

This chain connects TRBV2 to TRBJ1-5; D unresolved. The germline V gene has CDR1 SNHLY and CDR2 FYNNEI. The CDR3 is 16 residues long. Deletions cut 5 bases from V and 0 bases from J, with 14 bases between. Here the CDR3 reads CASSKRGQNSNQPQHF. DNA for the CDR3: TGTGCCAGCAGTAAACGAGGCCAGAATAGCAATCAGCCCCAGCATTTT.

V usage is TRBV30 and J usage is TRBJ1-4; TRBD1 aligns across 8 bases. Germline CDR1 GTSNPN, CDR2 SVGIG (reference sequence). Germline trimming cut 2 bases from V and 8 bases from J; bases unmatched to any gene: 10. This CDR3 is 15 amino acids long. The CDR3 loop is CAWSTTGTGKEKLFF. Here the CDR3 DNA reads TGTGCCTGGAGTACAACCGGGACAGGCAAAGAAAAACTGTTTTTT. The full variable domain, completed using reference TRBV30 and TRBJ1-4, is SQTIHQWPATLVQPVGSPLSLECTVEGTSNPNLYWYRQAAGRGLQLLFYSVGIGQISSEVPQNLSASRPQDRQFILSSKKLLLSDSGFYLCAWSTTGTGKEKLFFGSGTQLSVL.

V usage is TRBV7-3 and J usage is TRBJ2-7; 7 bases map to TRBD1. J was trimmed by 3 bases and V by 5 bases; bases with no gene match: 4. Germline assignment: CDR1 SGHTA and CDR2 FQGTGA. This CDR3 region has 13 residues. This CDR3 is CASSPRGSYEQYF. CDR3 coding DNA: TGTGCCAGCAGCCCCAGGGGGAGCTACGAGCAGTACTTC.

This rearrangement joins TRBV4-3 to TRBJ2-7; 7 bases are shared with TRBD2. The CDR3 has 13 amino acids. V gave up 2 bases and J gave up 4 bases; unmatched junction bases: 2. CDR1 and CDR2 from the germline V gene are LGHNA and YSLEER. CDR3 sequence (DNA): TGCGCCAGCAGCCAACGTAGCGGGTACGAGCAGTACTTC. Its translation is CASSQRSGYEQYF.

The J gene is TRBJ2-7, the V gene TRBV5-8; 9 bases line up with TRBD1. The germline CDR1 and CDR2 sequences are SGHTS and YDEGEE. The CDR3 is made up of 14 amino acids. J was trimmed by 6 bases and V by 0 bases; bases with no gene match: 4. CDR3 DNA: TGTGCCAGCAGCTTGGGACAGGGGGTACGCGAGCAGTACTTC. The encoded protein is CASSLGQGVREQYF.

The chain joins TRBV2 to TRBJ1-5; the match to TRBD1 covers 7 bases. The length of the CDR3 is 13 residues. CDR1 SNHLY and CDR2 FYNNEI come from the germline V gene. Losses at the gene ends were 5 bases for V and 5 bases for J; bases not matched to a gene: 3. CDR3 protein: CASSSGGHQPQHF. The CDR3 DNA sequence: TGTGCCAGCAGTTCAGGGGGTCATCAGCCCCAGCATTTT.

The chain's CDR3 is CASSLFVPGQGSPYEQYF. DNA for the CDR3: TGTGCCAGCAGTTTATTCGTTCCGGGACAGGGGTCGCCCTACGAGCAGTACTTC. This sequence joins TRBV28 and TRBJ2-7, with 10 bases that match TRBD1. CDR1 is MDHEN and CDR2 is SYDVKM in the germline V gene. V was clipped by 1 base and J by 2 bases; unmatched bases: 11. This CDR3 spans 18 amino acids.

The rearrangement joins TRBV28 to TRBJ2-1; D may be TRBD1 (6 bases). The V gene lost 4 bases and the J gene lost 2 bases, with 12 bases spanning the gap. The CDR3 runs 15 residues. Germline V gives CDR1 MDHEN, CDR2 SYDVKM. This chain's CDR3 is CASSSRDIPYNEQFF. The CDR3 DNA is TGTGCCAGCAGTTCCCGGGACATCCCCTACAATGAGCAGTTCTTC.

This clone was seen a handful of times. The chain employs TRBV18 and TRBJ1-3; 8 nucleotides agree with TRBD1. The V gene's germline CDR1 is KGHSH and CDR2 LQKENI. The CDR3 has 17 residues. With V trimmed by 4 bases and J by 0 bases, 8 bases remained unmatched. CDR3 loop: CASSLSQGTGSGNTIYF. The DNA for the CDR3 is TGTGCCAGCTCACTATCTCAGGGGACAGGCTCTGGAAACACCATATATTTT.

The rearrangement uses TRBV19 and TRBJ2-1; TRBD2 aligns across 7 bases. CDR1 LNHDA and CDR2 SQIVND come from the germline V gene (reference sequence). V trimming: 5 bases; J trimming: 11 bases; junction bases outside the gene matches: 3. The CDR3 runs to 11 residues. The CDR3 DNA follows: TGTGCCAGTAGTCTAGCGGTAAAGCAGTTCTTC. Translated: CASSLAVKQFF.

V usage is TRBV24-1 and J usage is TRBJ2-5; TRBD1 matches at 9 bases. The CDR3 consists of 16 residues. The J segment lost 5 bases and the V segment lost 4 bases, leaving 10 bases of the junction unmatched. Looked up from germline, CDR1 is KGHDR and CDR2 is SFDVKD. DNA of the CDR3: TGTGCCACCAGTGACCAGACAGGGGGATGGCCGGAGACCCAGTACTTC. Translating gives CATSDQTGGWPETQYF.

The V gene is TRBV2, the J gene TRBJ2-1; 11 bases are shared with TRBD2. This CDR3 spans 15 amino acids. In germline, CDR1 is SNHLY, CDR2 FYNNEI. The J segment lost 9 bases and the V segment lost 7 bases, leaving 11 bases of the junction unmatched. Here the CDR3 DNA reads TGTGCCAGCAAATTGGTAGCGGGAGGGCTCAGTGAGCAGTTCTTC. This codes for CASKLVAGGLSEQFF.